This is a list of T cell receptor beta chains from one sample in a study of cytomegalovirus exposure and HLA in healthy donors. Profiled with immunoSEQ multiplex PCR; TCRdb holds only in-frame clones, not every one. The sample includes fewer than 350,000 clones, more than 75% of them seen just once. The sequenced material came from PBMCs. The receptors stem from a woman between 18 and 30 years old in good health and CMV-seronegative. The conserved cysteine and the conserved F or W are not part of the CDR3 here. The D gene is left open where the match is weak. Not all rows give a size; the values are once, few, many and, for expanded clones, a class.

ASSLTGVGGYT	TRBJ1-2	TRBV7-2	TRBD1	few
ATSREGFGGTDTQY	TRBJ2-3	TRBV15	.	.
ATTRTSESEQY	TRBJ2-7	TRBV2	TRBD2	.
ASSSGSVDTQY	TRBJ2-3	TRBV27	.	.
ASSLIDQPQH	TRBJ1-5	TRBV28	.	.
VRSSRSGECLVYEQY	TRBJ2-7	TRBV7-5	.	.
ASSLAGVSYEQY	TRBJ2-7	TRBV5-4	.	.
ASSQVSLRDSAVVTEAF	TRBJ1-1	TRBV14	TRBD1	.
ASRSQGSTNYGYT	TRBJ1-2	TRBV28	.	few
ASGRRTASAYEQY	TRBJ2-7	TRBV12-5	.	.
ASSWDISSYEQY	TRBJ2-7	TRBV27	.	few
ASRSFGQGLVNEQF	TRBJ2-1	TRBV28	TRBD1	.
ASRSKDGRAPDTQY	TRBJ2-3	TRBV27	TRBD2	.
AIRGGNRDPLLGYT	TRBJ1-2	TRBV10-3	TRBD1	.
ASSTKPKQF	TRBJ2-1	TRBV4-1	.	.
AWSIADRRHQPQH	TRBJ1-5	TRBV30	TRBD1	.
ASSLGQGLGEQY	TRBJ2-7	TRBV5-5	.	once
ASSLAYTGELF	TRBJ2-2	TRBV5-1	.	.
ASSESWGQGQPQH	TRBJ1-5	TRBV6-1	TRBD1	.
ASSPADRGGEQY	TRBJ2-7	TRBV18	TRBD1	.
ASSAGQGAYEQY	TRBJ2-7	TRBV7-2	TRBD1	.
ASGLGTGPFNEQF	TRBJ2-1	TRBV12-5	TRBD1	.
ASSYRGLAGEVFSDTQY	TRBJ2-3	TRBV9	TRBD2	.
ASSTGLAGVYEQY	TRBJ2-7	TRBV28	TRBD2	.
ASSVGTSGEKIAYEQY	TRBJ2-7	TRBV9	TRBD2	.
ATDTGRESYEQY	TRBJ2-7	TRBV28	TRBD2	.
ATSRDLSGSTDTQY	TRBJ2-3	TRBV15	.	.
ASTARDREYEQY	TRBJ2-7	TRBV11-2	TRBD1	.
ASSVSASGRVETQY	TRBJ2-5	TRBV9	TRBD2	.
ASSAAVADRYNSPLH	TRBJ1-6	TRBV5-6	TRBD1	.